This T cell receptor beta chain was obtained from a study of preoperative IRX-2 immunotherapy in early breast cancer (dated by TCRdb to between 2018 and 2021). This clone was counted a single time. It lacks a known antigen. Nothing much larger sits one base from this clone, and base qualities are not available. The library came from the immunoSEQ multiplex PCR assay. What TCRdb holds here is the immuneACCESS table cut down to in-frame rearrangements. Part of the clones is not present; checked against another copy, under half of the missing clones reflect an unresolved V gene, and the others are unexplained. Across this sample there are about 98,000 clones, with 75% to 90% seen only once. The top ten constitute around 2% of the sample. Per the publication, the treatment or condition label means: preoperative locoregional IRX-2 cytokine immunotherapy. The samples were obtained from a phase Ib study that tested preoperative, locoregional IRX-2 cytokine immunotherapy designed to prime immune responses. Donors were patients with early-stage breast cancer who received IRX-2 before surgery.

This clonotype originated in a human donor with breast cancer. The sequencing used tumor tissue, collected after IRX-2 immunotherapy.

The DNA sequence follows: TGCACCAGCAGCCAAGATCGGGGACAGGGGGAACCCAATGAAAAACTGTTTTTT. The encoded protein is CTSSQDRGQGEPNEKLFF. This receptor chain uses TRBV1 and TRBJ1-4; TRBD1, as called in the table, went unchecked against the DNA. TRBV1 is described as a pseudogene. Reading from cysteine to phenylalanine, the CDR3 counts 18 amino acids. The retained sequence is limited to the CDR3, 54 bases, with the frame set at the first base.